This T cell receptor (beta chain) was profiled in a study of long-term antiretroviral therapy in people with HIV. Study-wide points: Although diversity increased after ART, it remained lower than in transplant donor controls. Clones that expanded before ART (that is, prior to treatment) dominated the repertoire at all time points. Therapy changes, viral resistance and ART adherence were not documented in the available data.

The immunoSEQ assay was v3.0, run at survey level. TCRdb's table, derived via immunoSEQ multiplex PCR, lists solely in-frame clones and lacks some. The sample contains roughly 20,000 clones, about 72% of which appear only once. Only a few counts were recorded for this clone. What it binds is not known. Sequenced here: unsorted PBMCs, sampled around 21 months before starting antiretroviral therapy. The sequence was obtained from a woman in her thirties or forties with HIV.

The CDR3 region is CASSLGSGPREYGYTF. DNA for the CDR3: TGTGCCAGCAGCCTCGGATCCGGGCCGAGGGAGTATGGCTACACCTTC. The chain carries TRBV7-9 and TRBJ1-2; D remains unclear. Germline CDR1 SEHNR, CDR2 FQNEAQ (reference sequence). The CDR3 spans 16 residues. V was pared by 5 bases and J by 5 bases, with 21 bases between. Using reference TRBV7-9 and TRBJ1-2 for the parts outside the CDR3, the full variable domain is DTGVSQNPRHKITKRGQNVTFRCDPISEHNRLYWYRQTLGQGPEFLTYFQNEAQLEKSRLLSDRFSAERPKGSFSTLEIQRTEQGDSAMYLCASSLGSGPREYGYTFGSGTRLTVV.